This entry is about one TCR beta chain. Its specificity is unknown. This record comes from a study of T cells in tuberculosis. General observations from the study: GMM-specific TCRs were nearer to active tuberculosis alpha repertoires, suggesting expansion.

This CDR3 is built from 18 residues. TCRdb's copy holds only in-frame clones and misses some; the assay was immunoSEQ multiplex PCR. The sample consists of around 43,000 clones, 95% of them appearing once. The V call is TRBV12-1, the J call TRBJ1-1; whether TRBD1, the table's D call, matches the DNA was not checked. TRBV12-1 is marked as a pseudogene. The clonotype originates from a donor aged 10-29 years with latent tuberculosis or without tuberculosis infection. The sequenced material came from PBMCs. The chain's CDR3 is CASSFALTDLHQNTEAFF. DNA for the CDR3: TGTGCCAGCAGCTTTGCGCTGACAGACTTACACCAGAACACTGAAGCTTTCTTT.